The 9 T cell receptor beta chains presented below share a single source sample, sequenced in a study of graft-versus-host responses after intestinal transplantation. The repertoire was sequenced with immunoSEQ multiplex PCR; TCRdb's copy has only in-frame clones and lacks some. The sample yields about 57,000 clones, 70% to 90% seen once. The source material was PBMCs, sampled 26 days after transplant. The receptors here all came from a human patient who received an intestinal transplant, so some T cells may come from the graft donor.

This clone was observed a handful of times. V usage is TRBV19 and J usage is TRBJ2-2; perhaps TRBD2 as D (6 bases). Looked up from germline, CDR1 is LNHDA and CDR2 is SQIVND (reference sequence). V dropped 9 bases and J dropped 1 base, with 12 bases sitting between them. The CDR3 length is 14 residues. In DNA form, the CDR3 reads TGTGCCAGCCGGCCGGGGGAGAACACCGGGGAGCTGTTTTTT. This translates into CASRPGENTGELFF.

V usage is TRBV5-4 and J usage is TRBJ2-5, with a tentative D call TRBD2 (6 bases). CDR3 length: 15 amino acids. V lost 4 bases and J lost 2, with 15 bases in between. Germline CDR1 reads SGHNT; CDR2 reads YYREEE (reference sequence). CDR3 region: CASSGGTEGQETQYF. In nucleotides, the CDR3 is TGTGCCAGCAGCGGCGGGACGGAAGGTCAAGAGACCCAGTACTTC.

This clone was counted once. The chain is built from TRBV9 and TRBJ2-3; 8 positions agree with TRBD1. Germline V CDR1 and CDR2: SGDLS, YYNGEE. This CDR3 contains 15 residues. J lost 4 bases, V lost 4 bases, and 8 bases had no gene match. CDR3 loop: CASSPRGTGADTQYF. As DNA, the CDR3 is TGTGCCAGCAGCCCCAGAGGGACAGGAGCAGATACGCAGTATTTT.

V is TRBV5-1 and J is TRBJ2-1, with 10 bases aligning to TRBD2. Germline V CDR1 and CDR2: SGHRS, YFSETQ. The CDR3 has 14 residues. The V segment lost 9 bases and the J segment 9 bases; nucleotides outside the gene matches: 12. Here the CDR3 DNA reads TGCGCCACAAAGCTAGCGGGAGAATCTAGTGAGCAGTTCTTC. Translation gives CATKLAGESSEQFF.

V gene TRBV28 combines with J gene TRBJ2-7; the D is unclear. The CDR3 contains 12 residues. CDR1 and CDR2 (germline): MDHEN, SYDVKM. The V and J ends lost 5 bases and 4 bases respectively, with 9 bases between them. In DNA, the CDR3 is TGTGCCAGCAGTCCCGGTTCATACGAGCAGTACTTC. It translates to CASSPGSYEQYF.

This sequence joins TRBV9 and TRBJ2-2; 11 bases are shared with TRBD2. The V gene end was trimmed by 3 bases and the J gene end by 3 bases; junction bases not matched to a gene: 19. Per germline, CDR1 SGDLS and CDR2 YYNGEE. This CDR3 spans 21 amino acids. The DNA for the CDR3 is TGTGCCAGCAGCGCCCCCGGGCTAGCGGGGGGTGAGCAGCGTGACACCGGGGAGCTGTTTTTT. Amino acids: CASSAPGLAGGEQRDTGELFF.

J is TRBJ2-3 and V is TRBV27; D possibly corresponds to TRBD2 (6 bases). Germline lookup yields CDR1 MNHEY and CDR2 SMNVEV (reference sequence). Trimming shortened V by 6 bases and J by 2 bases, and 12 bases separated the two germline ends. The CDR3 is 14 amino acids. The CDR3, as DNA: TGTGCCAGCAGCCGGGACTTTTTCACAGATACGCAGTATTTT. Protein product: CASSRDFFTDTQYF.

This chain links TRBV7-8 with TRBJ1-5; TRBD1 matches at 7 bases. The CDR3 has 18 amino acids. V dropped 5 bases and J dropped 5; count of bases not matched to a gene: 18. Germline loops: CDR1 SGHVS, CDR2 FQNEAQ. DNA of the CDR3: TGTGCCAGCAGCCAAACCATCAAAAGCCGGGACAGCTATCAGCCCCAGCATTTT. Encoded protein: CASSQTIKSRDSYQPQHF.

This clone came up once. The chain couples TRBV5-4 to TRBJ2-3, with D perhaps TRBD1 (5 bases). V lost 3 bases and J 2 bases, leaving 10 bases between the germline ends. CDR1 is SGHNT, CDR2 YYREEE, per germline (reference sequence). CDR3 length: 14 residues. The CDR3 bases are TGTGCCAGCAGCTCAGGGATCCCCACAGATACGCAGTATTTT. Encoded protein: CASSSGIPTDTQYF. The variable domain in full, with the rest retrieved from reference TRBV5-4 and TRBJ2-3, is ETGVTQSPTHLIKTRGQQVTLRCSSQSGHNTVSWYQQALGQGPQFIFQYYREEENGRGNFPPRFSGLQFPNYSSELNVNALELDDSALYLCASSSGIPTDTQYFGPGTRLTVL.